In its sample, the clone carrying this T cell receptor beta chain was seen once. Its antigen is still unknown. This specimen comes from a study of identifying expanded T cells in peripheral blood. Study-level findings and limits: Differentially abundant clones: roughly 1.2 between replicates, 16.4 at approximately 14 days, around 20 at four. Variance in clone template counts between two-week samples significantly increased with total template count across all healthy donors.

Collection occurred without any documented infections or immune events in donors. Sequencing was performed with immunoSEQ multiplex PCR; in TCRdb, only in-frame clones are kept and a portion is missing. The repertoire holds approximately 110,000 clones, with approximately 90% as singletons. V gave up 3 bases and J gave up 6 bases; unmatched junction bases: 6. Germline V CDR1 and CDR2: LNHNV, YYDKDF (reference sequence). The CDR3 has 14 residues. The clonotype was recovered from a person aged 18 to 75 in good health. The material sequenced was blood. The rearrangement links TRBV15 to TRBJ1-1; 8 bases map to TRBD1. This chain's CDR3 is CATSRQGAFAEAFF. As DNA, the CDR3 is TGTGCCACCAGCAGGCAGGGGGCCTTCGCTGAAGCTTTCTTT.